This entry concerns a single T cell receptor beta chain. Antigen: not known. A read error is possible here, since a much larger clone lies one base away. The data derive from a study of regulatory T cells in long-lasting Graves disease. Study-wide results and limits: Persistent cases of Graves' showed reduced TCR diversity relative to newly diagnosed patients. Small sample size may have lowered accuracy.

According to the study, TCR beta libraries were built with iRepertoire HTBI primers and CDR3-region Arm-PCR. In TCRdb, the multiplex PCR reads were re-called with MiXCR into one record per CDR3 protein. The sample records approximately 460,000 distinct CDR3 sequences, less than 20% being singletons. Time point indicated: newly diagnosed GD, antithyroid drugs for less than 3 months. From PBMCs, RNA was extracted and then used to make the TCR library. Germline V gene data show CDR1 as LNHNV and CDR2 as YYDKDF (reference sequence). The CDR3 has 13 residues. This sample was also put to use in a study of T cells in Graves' hyperthyroidism and ophthalmopathy. That study reports: A set of HTBI primers served as the primers for a first-round RT-PCR of the TCR CDR3. Blood also showed most of the thyroid clonotypes that were expanded above 0.001.

The sequence was obtained from a young woman with Graves disease. Sequenced material: peripheral blood mononuclear cells (PBMCs), taken at new diagnosis, from a patient treated with antithyroid drugs. The rearrangement links TRBV15 to TRBJ2-1; D unresolved. CDR3 sequence (DNA): TGTGCCACCAGCAGAGATTTGGAGACTGAGCAGCTCTTC. It specifies CATSRDLETEQLF.